Listed below are T cell receptor beta chains from one sample, sequenced in a study of shared clonotypes between healthy human individuals. Here immunoSEQ multiplex PCR was the method, and the copy in TCRdb shows in-frame clones only, minus some. This table has around 1.5 million clones, 98% appearing once. The sequencing input was naive CD4+ T cells sorted from blood. The receptors derive from a man between 25 and 39 years old in good health. Each CDR3 is given with its conserved first and last residue. The order of the fields is clone size, D gene, V gene, J gene, CDR3 protein, CDR3 DNA. D genes are given only for firm matches. A row's size may be missing; if present it is once, few, many or a size class.

size: -; D: -; V: TRBV18; J: TRBJ2-7; CDR3: CASSPGSGYTYEQYF; DNA: TGTGCCAGCTCACCCGGTAGCGGCTATACCTACGAGCAGTACTTC
size: -; D: -; V: TRBV18; J: TRBJ1-3; CDR3: CASSPLQGLSGNTIYF; DNA: TGTGCCAGCTCACCCCTACAGGGACTGTCCGGAAACACCATATATTTT
size: -; D: -; V: TRBV29-1; J: TRBJ1-2; CDR3: CSVDNRGYGYTF; DNA: TGCAGCGTTGATAACCGAGGCTATGGCTACACCTTC
size: -; D: TRBD2; V: TRBV4-1; J: TRBJ2-7; CDR3: CASRGGLGSGSSEQYF; DNA: TGCGCCAGCCGCGGGGGACTAGGGAGCGGGTCGTCCGAGCAGTACTTC
size: -; D: -; V: TRBV5-1; J: TRBJ2-5; CDR3: CASIGSGETQYF; DNA: TGCGCCAGCATAGGCAGCGGAGAGACCCAGTACTTC
size: -; D: TRBD2; V: TRBV10-3; J: TRBJ2-1; CDR3: CAIGLAGGLSSYNEQFF; DNA: TGTGCCATCGGCCTAGCGGGAGGCCTTAGCTCCTACAATGAGCAGTTCTTC
size: -; D: -; V: TRBV5-1; J: TRBJ2-5; CDR3: CASSLGSPGETQYF; DNA: TGCGCCAGCAGCTTGGGCTCCCCCGGGGAGACCCAGTACTTC
size: once; D: TRBD2; V: TRBV5-1; J: TRBJ2-5; CDR3: CASSLAGKETQYF; DNA: TGCGCCAGCAGTCTAGCGGGAAAAGAGACCCAGTACTTC
size: -; D: TRBD1; V: TRBV28; J: TRBJ2-7; CDR3: CASSASGTVYEQYF; DNA: TGTGCCAGCAGTGCCTCCGGGACAGTCTACGAGCAGTACTTC
size: -; D: -; V: TRBV7-9; J: TRBJ1-5; CDR3: CASSSDYSNQPQHF; DNA: TGTGCCAGCAGCTCCGACTATAGCAATCAGCCCCAGCATTTT
size: -; D: TRBD2; V: TRBV6-4; J: TRBJ2-2; CDR3: CASRTSGTGELFF; DNA: TGTGCCAGCCGGACTAGCGGGACCGGGGAGCTGTTTTTT
size: -; D: -; V: TRBV9; J: TRBJ2-1; CDR3: CASSATGDYYNEQFF; DNA: TGTGCCAGCAGCGCAACAGGGGACTATTACAATGAGCAGTTCTTC
size: -; D: TRBD1; V: TRBV6-5; J: TRBJ2-7; CDR3: CASRPRQGAYEQYF; DNA: TGTGCCAGCAGACCAAGACAGGGGGCCTACGAGCAGTACTTC
size: -; D: TRBD1; V: TRBV6-5; J: TRBJ2-5; CDR3: CASSYDRGRQETQYF; DNA: TGTGCCAGCAGTTACGACAGGGGGCGTCAAGAGACCCAGTACTTC
size: -; D: -; V: TRBV5-4; J: TRBJ2-5; CDR3: CASSSKTGYGGQETQYF; DNA: TGTGCCAGCAGCTCAAAAACCGGGTACGGAGGACAAGAGACCCAGTACTTC
size: -; D: -; V: TRBV18; J: TRBJ2-7; CDR3: CASSRGVAESEQYF; DNA: TGTGCCAGCTCACGCGGGGTCGCGGAGAGCGAGCAGTACTTC
size: -; D: TRBD1; V: TRBV5-1; J: TRBJ2-2; CDR3: CASSRVGTVNTGELFF; DNA: TGCGCCAGCAGCCGCGTCGGGACAGTGAACACCGGGGAGCTGTTTTTT
size: -; D: TRBD2; V: TRBV19; J: TRBJ2-3; CDR3: CASSQKRDAQYF; DNA: TGTGCCAGTAGCCAAAAGCGGGATGCGCAGTATTTT
size: -; D: -; V: TRBV7-9; J: TRBJ2-1; CDR3: CASSSNINRVIYNEQFF; DNA: TGTGCCAGCAGCTCAAATATTAACAGGGTCATCTACAATGAGCAGTTCTTC
size: -; D: -; V: TRBV2; J: TRBJ2-3; CDR3: CASMRSGITSTDTQYF; DNA: TGTGCCAGCATGCGAAGCGGAATAACTAGCACAGATACGCAGTATTTT
size: -; D: -; V: TRBV5-4; J: TRBJ2-1; CDR3: CASSSNLGSSSYNEQFF; DNA: TGTGCCAGCAGCTCCAACCTTGGGTCTAGCAGCTACAATGAGCAGTTCTTC
size: -; D: -; V: TRBV5-1; J: TRBJ1-4; CDR3: CASSPLTAGKLFF; DNA: TGCGCCAGCAGCCCCCTGACTGCGGGCAAACTGTTTTTT
size: -; D: TRBD1; V: TRBV19; J: TRBJ2-1; CDR3: CASSIPRGQYNEQFF; DNA: TGTGCCAGTAGTATCCCAAGGGGGCAATACAATGAGCAGTTCTTC
size: -; D: TRBD1; V: TRBV7-9; J: TRBJ2-5; CDR3: CASSFKISAGGKETQYF; DNA: TGTGCCAGCAGCTTCAAGATCTCGGCAGGGGGCAAGGAGACCCAGTACTTC
size: -; D: TRBD2; V: TRBV6-1; J: TRBJ2-1; CDR3: CASSGPRSGGLKASYNEQFF; DNA: TGTGCCAGCAGTGGCCCGCGTAGCGGGGGTTTAAAAGCCTCCTACAATGAGCAGTTCTTC
size: -; D: TRBD1; V: TRBV7-9; J: TRBJ2-7; CDR3: CASSWTPGQGIYAQYF; DNA: TGTGCCAGCAGTTGGACTCCGGGACAGGGGATCTATGCGCAGTACTTC
size: -; D: -; V: TRBV11-2; J: TRBJ2-2; CDR3: CASSGRTDTGELFF; DNA: TGTGCCAGCAGTGGGAGGACGGACACCGGGGAGCTGTTTTTT
size: -; D: -; V: TRBV29-1; J: TRBJ2-1; CDR3: CSVVDGNEQFF; DNA: TGCAGCGTTGTTGACGGCAATGAGCAGTTCTTC
size: -; D: -; V: TRBV19; J: TRBJ1-1; CDR3: CASTHPMGGDTEAFF; DNA: TGTGCCAGTACCCACCCCATGGGGGGGGACACTGAAGCTTTCTTT
size: -; D: TRBD1; V: TRBV5-6; J: TRBJ1-5; CDR3: CASSFWTGDNQPQHF; DNA: TGTGCCAGCAGCTTCTGGACAGGGGACAATCAGCCCCAGCATTTT
size: -; D: -; V: TRBV6-5; J: TRBJ2-3; CDR3: CASSYRTAGSRNTQYF; DNA: TGTGCCAGCAGTTACAGGACAGCGGGATCTCGGAATACGCAGTATTTT
size: -; D: -; V: TRBV6-1; J: TRBJ1-5; CDR3: CASSEVRRGNQPQHF; DNA: TGTGCCAGCAGTGAAGTGAGGAGGGGCAATCAGCCCCAGCATTTT
size: -; D: TRBD1; V: TRBV9; J: TRBJ2-2; CDR3: CASSVVGVVTRQGTGELFF; DNA: TGTGCCAGCAGCGTAGTCGGGGTAGTCACTAGACAGGGTACCGGGGAGCTGTTTTTT
size: once; D: -; V: TRBV5-5; J: TRBJ2-1; CDR3: CASSFGISEQFF; DNA: TGTGCCAGCAGCTTCGGCATTTCTGAGCAGTTCTTC
size: -; D: -; V: TRBV7-6; J: TRBJ2-2; CDR3: CASSPFGSLLRTGELFF; DNA: TGTGCCAGCAGCCCATTTGGCAGTCTTCTGAGGACCGGGGAGCTGTTTTTT
size: -; D: -; V: TRBV19; J: TRBJ2-7; CDR3: CASSMLEGGEQYF; DNA: TGTGCCAGTAGTATGTTGGAGGGCGGAGAGCAGTACTTC
size: -; D: -; V: TRBV7-6; J: TRBJ2-3; CDR3: CASSPWKGTQYF; DNA: TGTGCCAGCAGCCCCTGGAAAGGTACGCAGTATTTT
size: -; D: TRBD1; V: TRBV5-5; J: TRBJ2-7; CDR3: CASSFRQGSYEQYF; DNA: TGTGCCAGCAGCTTCAGACAGGGCAGCTACGAGCAGTACTTC
size: -; D: -; V: TRBV6-5; J: TRBJ2-7; CDR3: CASLPTTGDYEQYF; DNA: TGTGCCAGCTTGCCGACTACAGGCGACTACGAGCAGTACTTC
size: -; D: TRBD2; V: TRBV19; J: TRBJ2-7; CDR3: CASSKTSGVYEQYF; DNA: TGTGCCAGTAGTAAGACTAGCGGGGTTTACGAGCAGTACTTC
size: -; D: -; V: TRBV6-5; J: TRBJ2-5; CDR3: CASSYATAQETQYF; DNA: TGTGCCAGCAGTTACGCTACTGCACAAGAGACCCAGTACTTC
size: -; D: -; V: TRBV4-1; J: TRBJ2-5; CDR3: CASSQDGGGTRPATETQYF; DNA: TGCGCCAGCAGCCAAGATGGGGGGGGGACACGCCCGGCAACAGAGACCCAGTACTTC
size: -; D: -; V: TRBV6-4; J: TRBJ2-5; CDR3: CASSDSAGETQYF; DNA: TGTGCCAGCAGTGACTCCGCGGGAGAGACCCAGTACTTC
size: few; D: TRBD1; V: TRBV18; J: TRBJ1-5; CDR3: CASSLYHRGASQPQHF; DNA: TGTGCCAGCTCACTCTATCACAGGGGCGCAAGTCAGCCCCAGCATTTT
size: -; D: TRBD2; V: TRBV7-9; J: TRBJ2-4; CDR3: CASSFSRAGMNIQYF; DNA: TGTGCCAGCAGCTTTTCCAGAGCGGGGATGAACATTCAGTACTTC
size: -; D: TRBD2; V: TRBV7-2; J: TRBJ2-3; CDR3: CASSLTPLAGTSTDTQYF; DNA: TGTGCCAGCAGCTTAACGCCTCTAGCGGGGACTAGCACAGATACGCAGTATTTT
size: -; D: TRBD1; V: TRBV7-2; J: TRBJ1-2; CDR3: CASSQRGQSGYTF; DNA: TGTGCCAGCAGTCAAAGGGGGCAGTCTGGCTACACCTTC
size: -; D: TRBD2; V: TRBV9; J: TRBJ2-3; CDR3: CASSVDPSGSTYTQYF; DNA: TGTGCCAGCAGCGTAGACCCCAGCGGGAGTACTTATACGCAGTATTTT
size: -; D: TRBD2; V: TRBV10-2; J: TRBJ2-1; CDR3: CASSVGTSGRRNEQFF; DNA: TGCGCCAGCAGTGTGGGGACTAGCGGGAGGAGAAATGAGCAGTTCTTC
size: -; D: -; V: TRBV28; J: TRBJ2-1; CDR3: CASSSIGQTYNEQFF; DNA: TGTGCCAGCAGTTCAATCGGACAGACATACAATGAGCAGTTCTTC
size: once; D: -; V: TRBV27; J: TRBJ2-3; CDR3: CASSYKDSQGYTQYF; DNA: TGTGCCAGCAGTTACAAGGACAGCCAAGGTTATACGCAGTATTTT
size: -; D: -; V: TRBV18; J: TRBJ1-1; CDR3: CASSLGQRGNTEAFF; DNA: TGTGCCAGCTCACTCGGACAGAGGGGGAACACTGAAGCTTTCTTT
size: -; D: -; V: TRBV5-4; J: TRBJ2-1; CDR3: CASSLGSPTGGEQFF; DNA: TGTGCCAGCAGCTTGGGTTCCCCCACTGGGGGTGAGCAGTTCTTC
size: once; D: -; V: TRBV6-1; J: TRBJ1-2; CDR3: CASSVLHDHTF; DNA: TGTGCCAGCAGCGTCTTACATGACCACACCTTC
size: -; D: TRBD2; V: TRBV5-1; J: TRBJ2-3; CDR3: CASRRTSGTDTQYF; DNA: TGCGCCAGCAGGCGGACTAGCGGCACAGATACGCAGTATTTT
size: -; D: -; V: TRBV5-1; J: TRBJ1-2; CDR3: CASSSPEYYGYTF; DNA: TGCGCCAGCAGCTCACCTGAGTACTATGGCTACACCTTC
size: -; D: -; V: TRBV28; J: TRBJ2-1; CDR3: CASSLFRVLQEHNEQFF; DNA: TGTGCCAGCAGTTTATTCCGGGTCTTGCAGGAGCACAATGAGCAGTTCTTC
size: -; D: TRBD1; V: TRBV5-4; J: TRBJ2-2; CDR3: CASSLSQGVPGELFF; DNA: TGTGCCAGCAGCTTGTCACAGGGGGTGCCCGGGGAGCTGTTTTTT
size: -; D: TRBD2; V: TRBV30; J: TRBJ2-1; CDR3: CAWRPLLAGVYNEQFF; DNA: TGTGCCTGGCGTCCCCTACTAGCGGGAGTCTACAATGAGCAGTTCTTC